The following is a TCR beta chain sequence with its context. This sample is drawn from a study of CD8+CD57+ T cells in acquired aplastic anemia. The germline CDR1 and CDR2 sequences are SGHVS and FNYEAQ. The V end lost 5 bases, the J end lost 1 base, and 15 bases lay between the germline ends. The CDR3 sequence is 15 residues long. Genomic DNA, serving as template, underwent TCR beta VDJ and CDR3 profiling. TCRdb re-analysed the reads in MiXCR, keeping a single row per CDR3 protein. The repertoire consists of over 150,000 distinct CDR3 sequences, with around 63% occurring once and the leading ten covering about 42%. All sequencing subjects had displayed CD8+CD57+ cell expansion on flow cytometry.

Sequencing was performed on sorted CD4+, CD8+, or CD8+CD57+ T cells (not recorded which) from PBMCs. This receptor was identified in a human donor with aplastic anemia. The chain carries TRBV7-6 and TRBJ2-7; D ambiguous. The DNA for the CDR3 is TGTGCCAGCAGCCCACAAGCAACGGAGTCCTACGAGCAGTACTTC. As protein: CASSPQATESYEQYF.